The rows below give T cell receptor beta chains drawn from one sample of a study of spatial heterogeneity in lung cancer. TCRdb ran MiXCR on the 5' RACE reads and lists one entry per CDR3 protein. The sample holds about 15,000 distinct CDR3 sequences, under 14% seen once. The sequences come from PBMCs, collected at surgery. These receptors came from a female donor with early-stage non-small cell lung cancer. Each CDR3 is given with its conserved first and last residue. Fields, in order: V gene, J gene, CDR3 protein.

V: TRBV11-2
J: TRBJ1-6
CDR3: CASSPAGVVNSPLHF

V: TRBV11-2
J: TRBJ2-3
CDR3: CASSRATDTQYF

V: TRBV24-1
J: TRBJ2-2
CDR3: CATSDTAGTGPAGELFF

V: TRBV5-1
J: TRBJ2-3
CDR3: CASIPAGGSTDTQYF

V: TRBV2
J: TRBJ2-7
CDR3: CASSENSGGAWEQYF

V: TRBV24-1
J: TRBJ2-5
CDR3: CATSEGRRGIGETQYF

V: TRBV6-5
J: TRBJ2-7
CDR3: CASSTGTGTLTSYEQYF

V: TRBV5-1
J: TRBJ2-5
CDR3: CASSPSLAGAETQYF

V: TRBV19
J: TRBJ1-2
CDR3: CASSRQGSYGYTF

V: TRBV28
J: TRBJ2-3
CDR3: CALGDRGTDTQYF

V: TRBV7-6
J: TRBJ2-5
CDR3: CASSLARSWGETQYF

V: TRBV3-1
J: TRBJ2-7
CDR3: CASSQVSSPLYEQYF

V: TRBV18
J: TRBJ1-2
CDR3: CASSPEQGRGYTF

V: TRBV21-1
J: TRBJ2-7
CDR3: CASSKGEGGLDEQYF

V: TRBV19
J: TRBJ2-7
CDR3: CASSSSGAGTREQYF

V: TRBV29-1
J: TRBJ2-7
CDR3: CSVAGDSVYEQYF

V: TRBV6-5
J: TRBJ2-5
CDR3: CASKPGQGVQETQYF

V: TRBV10-2
J: TRBJ1-1
CDR3: CASIRGLGTEAFF

V: TRBV5-1
J: TRBJ2-7
CDR3: CASSLWTGASAYEQYF

V: TRBV28
J: TRBJ2-7
CDR3: CASTPMGSGTQPYEQYF

V: TRBV11-2
J: TRBJ1-1
CDR3: CASSEYTEAFF

V: TRBV19
J: TRBJ2-7
CDR3: CASSISRGQYSNYEQYF

V: TRBV2
J: TRBJ2-6
CDR3: CASSPQSAGANVLTF

V: TRBV12-3/TRBV12-4
J: TRBJ1-4
CDR3: CASTSGVHNEKLFF

V: TRBV29-1
J: TRBJ2-1
CDR3: CSVVGQGFDEQFF

V: TRBV7-2
J: TRBJ2-1
CDR3: CASSHIEREQFF

V: TRBV28
J: TRBJ1-2
CDR3: CASSERVSYTF

V: TRBV5-1
J: TRBJ1-6
CDR3: CASSVNTGANNSPLHF

V: TRBV2
J: TRBJ2-1
CDR3: CASSTLTYNEQFF

V: TRBV7-6
J: TRBJ2-7
CDR3: CASSLVDSLYEQYF

V: TRBV9
J: TRBJ2-3
CDR3: CASSVGASATDTQYF

V: TRBV15
J: TRBJ1-1
CDR3: CATSRDGRERIEAFF

V: TRBV5-1
J: TRBJ1-2
CDR3: CASSSPQGYYGYTF

V: TRBV6-1
J: TRBJ1-2
CDR3: CASRRFESNYGYTF

V: TRBV24-1
J: TRBJ1-1
CDR3: CATSDLTSTGRTEAFF

V: TRBV6-5
J: TRBJ1-2
CDR3: CASSYSGTGGYGYTF

V: TRBV7-8
J: TRBJ2-4
CDR3: CARGTSGKKDKNIQYF

V: TRBV19
J: TRBJ2-1
CDR3: CASSIGGTGRNEQFF

V: TRBV27
J: TRBJ1-6
CDR3: CASSSENRLNSPLHF

V: TRBV7-7
J: TRBJ2-2
CDR3: CASSLSQGPGELFF

V: TRBV19
J: TRBJ1-4
CDR3: CASTTPGGEEKLFF

V: TRBV30
J: TRBJ1-2
CDR3: CAFYRDRPRSGYTF

V: TRBV5-6
J: TRBJ2-7
CDR3: CASSTSGGPSYEQYF

V: TRBV7-2
J: TRBJ1-3
CDR3: CASSFDRVTGNTIYF

V: TRBV7-2
J: TRBJ2-1
CDR3: CASSPEAGLTYNEQFF

V: TRBV13
J: TRBJ2-1
CDR3: CASSLYSGTYNVQFF

V: TRBV14
J: TRBJ2-3
CDR3: CASSQVIASTDTQYF

V: TRBV29-1
J: TRBJ1-2
CDR3: CSVEEFYGYTF

V: TRBV2
J: TRBJ2-7
CDR3: CASSGVQSYEQYF

V: TRBV28
J: TRBJ2-7
CDR3: CASSPSLGTGEYEQYF

V: TRBV5-4
J: TRBJ2-3
CDR3: CASSLYATDTQYF

V: TRBV4-2
J: TRBJ1-2
CDR3: CASSQAGTRKGYTF

V: TRBV6-1
J: TRBJ1-3
CDR3: CASSILDSGSSGNTIYF

V: TRBV2
J: TRBJ2-3
CDR3: CASKLGQGTDTQYF

V: TRBV9
J: TRBJ2-1
CDR3: CASSVSTGVEQFF

V: TRBV10-2
J: TRBJ1-1
CDR3: CASSEDWGEGRRAFF

V: TRBV7-2
J: TRBJ1-2
CDR3: CASSPRGGGVNYGYTF

V: TRBV9
J: TRBJ2-1
CDR3: CASSVATWGRLSNEQFF

V: TRBV7-2
J: TRBJ2-1
CDR3: CASSLVSGGASSYNEQFF